This record concerns one T cell receptor (beta chain) sequence. Its antigen is not identified. The CDR3 is 14 residues long. Trimming took 4 bases from V and 2 from J, leaving 13 bases between them. Germline V gene lookup returns CDR1 SGHRS and CDR2 YFSETQ. The sample originates from a study of T cell responses to AZD1222 COVID-19 vaccine. Overall study results and limits: Possibly, clonal diversity was underestimated; donors were largely white British and included more females. Vaccine-related CD4 TCRs covered spike, predominating at 160-218 and 743-854. The reported proportion of spike-specific TCRs targeting unmutated variant regions was nearly half.

The table came from immunoSEQ multiplex PCR; TCRdb's copy has only in-frame clones and leaves some out. Among 150,000 or so clones listed, 92% were seen once. The sequencing here drew on peripheral blood, taken 28 days after the second AZD1222 dose. This sequence originates from an adult who received the AZD1222 COVID-19 vaccine. This chain connects TRBV5-1 to TRBJ2-7; maybe TRBD1 (8 bases). The CDR3 nucleotides read TGCGCCAGCAGCCTACAGGGGGGGACCTACGAGCAGTACTTC. Its protein product is CASSLQGGTYEQYF.